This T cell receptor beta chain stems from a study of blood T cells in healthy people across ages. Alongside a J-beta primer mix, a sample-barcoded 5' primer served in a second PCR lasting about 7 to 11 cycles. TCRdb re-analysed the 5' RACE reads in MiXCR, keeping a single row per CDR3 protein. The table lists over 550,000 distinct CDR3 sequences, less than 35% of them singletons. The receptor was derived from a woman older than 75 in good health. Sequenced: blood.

The CDR3 DNA follows: TGTGCCAGCAGCCCCAGGACAGGGGGCTTTTCACCCCTCCACTTT. Amino acid sequence: CASSPRTGGFSPLHF. The chain uses TRBV5-6 and TRBJ1-6; 11 bases are shared with TRBD1. V lost 4 bases and J lost 9; bases outside the gene matches: 6. The CDR3 has 15 residues. Germline values: CDR1 SGHDT, CDR2 YYEEEE.